These 26 T cell receptor beta chains originate from one sample sequenced in a study of identical twins. Each CDR3 protein is one row after TCRdb ran MiXCR on the 5' RACE reads. The sample contains hundreds of thousands of distinct CDR3 sequences, roughly 6% of which appear only once. Specimen: naive T cells sorted from blood. These receptors were taken from a man younger than 35 in good health.

This clonotype was counted only a few times. The rearrangement links TRBV12-3 or TRBV12-4 to TRBJ1-6; D is undetermined. With 6 bases removed from V and 7 bases from J, the gap between germline ends came to 16 bases. The CDR3 is made up of 15 amino acids. CDR3: CASRSLGLGNSPLHF. CDR3 bases: TGTGCCAGCAGGTCCCTGGGTTTAGGGAATTCACCCCTCCACTTT.

The sample holds many counts of this clonotype. This chain uses TRBV20-1 with TRBJ2-3; D might be TRBD1 (7 bases). The CDR3 runs 14 residues. Germline CDR1 is DFQATT and CDR2 is SNEGSKA (reference sequence). V lost 7 bases and J lost 5, with 19 bases in between. CDR3 sequence (DNA): TGCAGTGGGGGGGACAGCGGGCAGGGAGATACGCAGTATTTT. Translating it yields CSGGDSGQGDTQYF.

This clonotype appeared a few times. The V gene is TRBV19, the J gene TRBJ2-1; D call uncertain. Germline V CDR1 and CDR2: LNHDA, SQIVND (reference sequence). The CDR3 spans 15 residues. Trimming shortened V by 5 bases and J by 4 bases, and 15 bases separated the two germline ends. Here the CDR3 DNA reads TGTGCCAGTAGTCCCCCTCCGGCGCCTTACAATGAGCAGTTCTTC. Translated: CASSPPPAPYNEQFF. The full variable domain, its missing parts supplied by reference TRBV19 and TRBJ2-1, is DGGITQSPKYLFRKEGQNVTLSCEQNLNHDAMYWYRQDPGQGLRLIYYSQIVNDFQKGDIAEGYSVSREKKESFPLTVTSAQKNPTAFYLCASSPPPAPYNEQFFGPGTRLTVL.

The sample holds many counts of this clonotype. This rearrangement joins TRBV6-1 to TRBJ1-1; D ambiguous. This CDR3 region has 11 residues. CDR1 and CDR2 (germline): MNHNS, SASEGT. V lost 6 bases, J lost 7 bases, and 9 bases lay in between. CDR3 DNA: TGTGCCAGCAGCAGAACTCGTGAAGCTTTCTTT. Translation gives CASSRTREAFF.

The gene calls are TRBV9 and TRBJ2-3, with TRBD2 identical over 8 bases. The V and J ends lost 4 bases and 2 bases, in that order; junction bases with no gene match: 9. This CDR3 has 16 residues. CDR1 and CDR2 from the germline V gene are SGDLS and YYNGEE. DNA of the CDR3: TGTGCCAGCAGCCCCAAGACTAGCGCGTACACAGATACGCAGTATTTT. It translates to CASSPKTSAYTDTQYF.

This clonotype was counted ten times or more. The chain combines TRBV7-2 with TRBJ2-1, with TRBD2 matching over 9 bases. This CDR3 comprises 17 residues. With 0 bases clipped from V and 2 bases from J, the junction kept 5 bases outside the gene matches. CDR1 and CDR2 (germline): SGHTA, FQGNSA. DNA of the CDR3: TGTGCCAGCAGCTTAGCTTGGCGGGAGGGCCCCTACAATGAGCAGTTCTTC. Its translation is CASSLAWREGPYNEQFF.

This clonotype was detected many times. The V gene is TRBV20-1, the J gene TRBJ2-1; 10 nucleotides line up with TRBD2. V lost 5 bases to trimming and J lost 11 bases; unmatched junction nucleotides: 12. Germline V gene sequence: CDR1 DFQATT, CDR2 SNEGSKA (reference sequence). The CDR3 is 14 amino acids. As DNA, the CDR3 is TGCAGTGCTGCCTCCTTTACTAGCGGGAATCAGCAGTTCTTC. Residues: CSAASFTSGNQQFF.

This chain connects TRBV7-3 to TRBJ2-3, with D perhaps matching TRBD2 (6 bases). The germline V gene has CDR1 SGHTA and CDR2 FQGTGA. CDR3 length: 15 residues. The V end lost 2 bases, the J end lost 1 base, and 10 bases lay between the germline ends. The CDR3 DNA reads TGTGCCAGCAGCTTAGGAGGAGGGCGCACAGATACGCAGTATTTT. As protein: CASSLGGGRTDTQYF.

The chain links TRBV25-1 to TRBJ2-6, with TRBD1 identical over 7 bases. The V segment lost 2 bases and the J segment 12 bases; nucleotides outside the gene matches: 13. CDR1 is MGHDK and CDR2 is SYGVNS in the germline V gene. CDR3 length: 16 residues. The CDR3 reads CASSEPPQGQPSVLTF. In DNA, the CDR3 is TGTGCCAGCAGTGAACCCCCTCAGGGACAGCCGAGCGTCCTGACTTTC.

This clonotype appeared a few times. The V gene is TRBV9, the J gene TRBJ2-3; the D gene is possibly TRBD2 (5 bases). The V gene's germline CDR1 is SGDLS and CDR2 YYNGEE. V was trimmed by 3 bases and J by 0 bases, leaving 14 bases between them. The CDR3 extends over 16 amino acids. In nucleotides, the CDR3 is TGTGCCAGCAGCGCCACTAGTTATCCTAGCACAGATACGCAGTATTTT. It specifies CASSATSYPSTDTQYF. The entire variable domain, with the rest obtained from reference TRBV9 and TRBJ2-3, is as follows: DSGVTQTPKHLITATGQRVTLRCSPRSGDLSVYWYQQSLDQGLQFLIQYYNGEERAKGNILERFSAQQFPDLHSELNLSSLELGDSALYFCASSATSYPSTDTQYFGPGTRLTVL.

This clonotype appeared once. Just one base apart from a much larger clone, this may be a read error. The rearrangement joins TRBV27 to TRBJ2-1; weak D call: TRBD1 (5 bases). The germline gives CDR1 MNHEY, CDR2 SMNVEV (reference sequence). The CDR3 length is 13 residues. V shed 6 bases and J shed 12 bases, with 18 bases lying between them. In DNA form, the CDR3 reads TGTGCCAGCAGGCGACAGTATTATAACGTGCAGTTCTTC. As protein: CASRRQYYNVQFF.

This clonotype was found many times. CDR3 nucleotides: TGTGCCAGCGGACAGTCTAGCAATCAGCCCCAGCATTTT. Translation: CASGQSSNQPQHF. The chain employs TRBV28 and TRBJ1-5, with D perhaps matching TRBD1 (6 bases). V dropped 8 bases and J dropped 0 bases, with 8 bases sitting between them. CDR1 and CDR2 from the germline V gene are MDHEN and SYDVKM. This CDR3 contains 13 residues.

This clonotype occurred many times. One end of the junction is discordant with germline, which a read error may explain. This chain connects TRBV7-9 to TRBJ2-1; D remains unclear. The CDR3 loop spans 10 amino acids. CDR1 and CDR2 (germline): SEHNR, FQNEAQ (reference sequence). The CDR3 here is CASSLGEQFF. The CDR3 DNA follows: TGTGCCAGCAGTTTAGGGGAGCAGTTCTTC.

This clonotype was seen a few times. The DNA for the CDR3 is TGTGCCAGCAGTCCCGAGACTAGCGGGAGGGCCTACTTC. It encodes CASSPETSGRAYF. V and J are TRBV12-3 or TRBV12-4 and TRBJ2-4, with 14 bases matching TRBD2. V lost 5 bases to trimming and J lost 16 bases; unmatched junction nucleotides: 7. This CDR3 contains 13 residues.

In this sample, this clonotype turned up many times. The V gene is TRBV27, the J gene TRBJ1-1; tentative D call: TRBD1 (6 bases). The CDR3 length is 15 residues. Germline values: CDR1 MNHEY, CDR2 SMNVEV (reference sequence). Trimming removed 7 bases from V and 0 bases from J, with 15 bases in between. CDR3: CASTRTALMNTEAFF. DNA for the CDR3: TGTGCCAGCACCAGGACAGCACTTATGAACACTGAAGCTTTCTTT.

This clonotype was observed a few times. The chain couples TRBV19 to TRBJ2-7, with 8 bases aligning to TRBD1. Germline trimming cut 3 bases from V and 6 bases from J; bases unmatched to any gene: 4. The CDR3 extends over 13 amino acids. The germline gives CDR1 LNHDA, CDR2 SQIVND (reference sequence). The CDR3 loop reads CASSIGTGGEQYV. As DNA, the CDR3 is TGTGCCAGTAGTATTGGGACAGGAGGCGAGCAGTACGTC.

CDR3 in amino acids: CASSEDRGGDEQYF. CDR3 coding DNA: TGCGCCAGCAGCGAGGACAGGGGAGGTGACGAGCAGTACTTC. The V and J genes are TRBV5-1 and TRBJ2-7, with TRBD1 matching 9 bases. The V and J ends lost 4 bases and 5 bases, in that order; junction bases with no gene match: 7. The V gene's germline CDR1 is SGHRS and CDR2 YFSETQ. This CDR3 region has 14 residues.

On this clonotype: Germline is not matched at one junction end, which may reflect a read error. This chain links TRBV6-5 with TRBJ2-3; TRBD2 agrees at 8 bases. Germline V gene sequence: CDR1 MNHEY, CDR2 SVGAGI. The CDR3 length is 15 residues. CDR3 nucleotide sequence: TGTGCCAGCAGTTACTCTGGGCAGGGACTAGATAAGCAGTATTTT. Encoded protein: CASSYSGQGLDKQYF.

There are a few counts of this clonotype. This sequence joins TRBV7-9 and TRBJ2-2; 7 bases match TRBD2. Germline values: CDR1 SEHNR, CDR2 FQNEAQ (reference sequence). V trimming: 3 bases; J trimming: 4 bases; junction bases outside the gene matches: 5. The CDR3 is made up of 15 amino acids. For the CDR3, the DNA is TGTGCCAGCAGCTTGGGGACTATCCTCACCGGGGAGCTGTTTTTT. As protein: CASSLGTILTGELFF.

This clonotype occurred many times. The chain joins TRBV5-6 to TRBJ2-4, with D unresolved. This CDR3 is built from 13 residues. V gave up 1 base and J gave up 11 bases, with 13 bases separating them. CDR1 is SGHDT and CDR2 is YYEEEE in the germline V gene. The CDR3 DNA sequence: TGTGCCAGCAGCTTGAGCCCCGATACCCTTCAGTACTTC. Its protein product is CASSLSPDTLQYF.

This clonotype was observed a few times. This is likely a read error, given that the CDR3 carries no conserved phenylalanine or tryptophan at its end. The gene calls are TRBV4-2 and TRBJ1-3; the D gene is possibly TRBD1 (5 bases). CDR3 length: 16 residues. Trimming pared 1 base from V and 4 bases from J, leaving 14 bases between. Germline V gene lookup returns CDR1 LGHNA and CDR2 YNFKEQ. This CDR3 reads CASSQAGGAKGNTIYC. For the CDR3, the DNA is TGTGCCAGCAGCCAAGCAGGAGGGGCTAAAGGAAACACCATATATTGT.

The V gene is TRBV5-1, the J gene TRBJ2-2; a possible D gene is TRBD2 (6 bases). The CDR3 extends over 14 amino acids. The germline V and J ends were trimmed by 5 bases and 4 bases, with 12 bases remaining between them. Germline V gene data show CDR1 as SGHRS and CDR2 as YFSETQ. Written as DNA, the CDR3 is TGCGCCAGCAGTCGGGACTCTAGCACCGGGGAGCTGTTTTTT. It translates to CASSRDSSTGELFF.

In this sample, this clonotype turned up a few times. The chain carries TRBV11-2 and TRBJ1-3; D call uncertain. Trimming stripped 2 bases from V and 9 bases from J, with 11 bases between. Germline values: CDR1 SGHAT, CDR2 FQNNGV. The CDR3 is 13 amino acids. CDR3 bases: TGTGCCAGCAGCTTATATCGTGCACCCACCATATATTTT. It codes for CASSLYRAPTIYF.

This clonotype was seen a few times. The chain recombines TRBV7-9 with TRBJ2-5; D is possibly TRBD2 (6 bases). The length of the CDR3 is 16 residues. Trimming pared 3 bases from V and 2 bases from J, leaving 16 bases between. The germline V gene has CDR1 SEHNR and CDR2 FQNEAQ (reference sequence). This CDR3 is CASSFRGTQLQETQYF. The CDR3 DNA sequence: TGTGCCAGCAGCTTTCGGGGGACCCAACTTCAAGAGACCCAGTACTTC.

This clonotype was found many times. The chain is built from TRBV9 and TRBJ2-7; D possibly corresponds to TRBD2 (5 bases). V gave up 4 bases and J gave up 6 bases, with 11 bases separating them. Germline values: CDR1 SGDLS, CDR2 YYNGEE. The CDR3 runs 12 residues. CDR3 nucleotides: TGTGCCAGCAGCCCCAACCTAGCCGAGCAGTACTTC. Translated, it gives CASSPNLAEQYF.

This clonotype appeared a few times. The J gene is TRBJ2-3, the V gene TRBV7-3, with D unclear. The CDR3 has 12 amino acids. Deletions cut 5 bases from V and 4 bases from J, with 7 bases between. Germline loops: CDR1 SGHTA, CDR2 FQGTGA. As DNA, the CDR3 is TGTGCCAGCAGCGATCAGCCAGATACGCAGTATTTT. It codes for CASSDQPDTQYF.